The 21 T cell receptor beta chains below all came from one sample that was sequenced in a study of blood T cells in healthy people across ages. Sample-barcoded 5' priming and a J-beta primer mix drove a second PCR of roughly 6 to 12 cycles. TCRdb reanalysed the 5' RACE reads using MiXCR and keeps one entry per CDR3 protein. There are under 1 million distinct CDR3 sequences in the sample; approximately 44% occur only once, and about 21% lies in the top ten. Sample: blood. Source of these receptors: a man between 60 and 75 years old in good health.

This clonotype was seen repeatedly, ten times or more. The genes are TRBV5-1 and TRBJ2-3; D remains ambiguous. The length of the CDR3 is 14 residues. V lost 3 bases and J lost 3, with 11 bases in between. In germline, CDR1 is SGHRS, CDR2 YFSETQ. The CDR3 is CASSSYGPTDTQYF. The CDR3 DNA reads as TGCGCCAGCAGCTCATATGGACCGACAGATACGCAGTATTTT.

This clonotype was observed many times. The gene calls are TRBV20-1 and TRBJ1-2; D might be TRBD1 (5 bases). The CDR3 has 12 residues. Germline-derived CDR1 and CDR2 are DFQATT and SNEGSKA (reference sequence). V was pared by 1 base and J by 4 bases, with 7 bases between. Here the CDR3 reads CSARVGGYGYTF. The CDR3 nucleotides read TGCAGTGCTAGAGTGGGGGGCTATGGCTACACCTTC.

This chain joins TRBV29-1 and TRBJ2-5; tentatively, D is TRBD1 (5 bases). Trimming cost V 0 bases and J 6 bases, with 8 bases left between them. Germline assignment: CDR1 SQVTM and CDR2 ANQGSEA. The CDR3 extends over 12 amino acids. CDR3 region: CSVEDPGQTQYF. The CDR3 DNA sequence: TGCAGCGTTGAAGATCCAGGGCAGACCCAGTACTTC. Filled out from reference TRBV29-1 and TRBJ2-5, the complete variable domain reads SAVISQKPSRDICQRGTSLTIQCQVDSQVTMMFWYRQQPGQSLTLIATANQGSEATYESGFVIDKFPISRPNLTFSTLTVSNMSPEDSSIYLCSVEDPGQTQYFGPGTRLLVL.

V usage is TRBV11-2 and J usage is TRBJ2-5; a weak D match, TRBD2 (6 bases). The DNA end is a closer match to TRBJ2-7, so the J assignment may be wrong. Germline CDR1 is SGHAT and CDR2 is FQNNGV. CDR3 length: 13 amino acids. The CDR3 DNA sequence: TGTGCCAGCAACCGACTAGGCCACTGCGAGCAGTACTTC. Amino acid sequence: CASNRLGHCEQYF.

The chain combines TRBV20-1 with TRBJ1-2; possibly TRBD1 for D (6 bases). Germline-derived CDR1 and CDR2 are DFQATT and SNEGSKA (reference sequence). The V gene lost 5 bases and the J gene lost 1 base, with 20 bases spanning the gap. The CDR3 has 16 amino acids. CDR3 DNA sequence: TGCAGTGCTTCCGGCCGGGACACCACTTTTAACTATGGCTACACCTTC. This encodes CSASGRDTTFNYGYTF.

This chain links TRBV4-3 with TRBJ1-2; TRBD1 is a possible D gene (5 bases). This CDR3 region has 14 residues. Germline loops: CDR1 LGHNA, CDR2 YSLEER. V was clipped by 0 bases and J by 3 bases, with 8 bases between them. CDR3: CASSQEMTDYGYTF. CDR3 DNA sequence: TGCGCCAGCAGCCAAGAGATGACAGACTATGGCTACACCTTC.

This clonotype turned up a few times. The V and J genes are TRBV28 and TRBJ2-7, with 7 bases that match TRBD1. V trimming: 6 bases; J trimming: 2 bases; junction bases outside the gene matches: 7. The CDR3 covers 14 residues. Germline CDR1 and CDR2: MDHEN and SYDVKM. CDR3 in amino acids: CASSPGQYTYEQYF. DNA for the CDR3: TGTGCCAGCAGCCCGGGACAGTATACCTACGAGCAGTACTTC.

The chain links TRBV24-1 to TRBJ2-5, with TRBD2 as a possible D gene (6 bases). The V end lost 3 bases, the J end lost 5 bases, and 18 bases lay between the germline ends. CDR3 length equals 16 residues. CDR1 is KGHDR and CDR2 is SFDVKD in the germline V gene. The chain's CDR3 is CATSDQTPRGMETQYF. The CDR3 DNA sequence: TGTGCCACCAGTGATCAAACCCCGCGGGGCATGGAGACCCAGTACTTC.

The chain uses TRBV11-2 and TRBJ2-7; TRBD2 is a possible D gene (5 bases). CDR1 and CDR2 from the germline V gene are SGHAT and FQNNGV. This CDR3 spans 14 amino acids. With 5 bases removed from V and 5 bases from J, the gap between germline ends came to 16 bases. The CDR3 sequence is CASSLVGWRNEQYF. The CDR3 DNA reads TGTGCCAGCAGCCTAGTGGGTTGGAGGAACGAGCAGTACTTC.

In this sample, this clonotype turned up a few times. CDR3 amino acids: CSARDIGGLNEQFF. The CDR3 bases are TGCAGTGCTAGAGATATCGGGGGGCTGAATGAGCAGTTCTTC. This sequence joins TRBV20-1 and TRBJ2-1; a possible D gene is TRBD2 (7 bases). The germline V gene has CDR1 DFQATT and CDR2 SNEGSKA (reference sequence). V was trimmed by 0 bases and J by 7 bases, leaving 13 bases between them. The CDR3 is 14 residues long.

This clonotype was seen a handful of times. V is TRBV6-1 and J is TRBJ2-7, with TRBD1 matching 7 bases. Germline loops: CDR1 MNHNS, CDR2 SASEGT. The CDR3 has 12 amino acids. V gave up 6 bases and J gave up 7 bases; unmatched junction bases: 6. This CDR3 reads CASRETGEEQYF. In DNA form, the CDR3 reads TGTGCCAGCAGAGAAACAGGGGAAGAGCAGTACTTC.

The rearrangement links TRBV7-2 to TRBJ1-5, with D uncertain. The CDR3 has 13 amino acids. V shed 4 bases and J shed 4 bases, with 8 bases lying between them. The germline V gene encodes CDR1 SGHTA and CDR2 FQGNSA. CDR3: CASSSQKNQPQHF. CDR3 DNA sequence: TGTGCCAGCAGCTCCCAGAAGAATCAGCCCCAGCATTTT.

Ten or more counts support this clonotype. V and J are TRBV29-1 and TRBJ1-6; D gene unclear. The CDR3 extends over 13 amino acids. Germline V gene sequence: CDR1 SQVTM, CDR2 ANQGSEA. The germline V and J ends were trimmed by 4 bases and 10 bases, with 14 bases remaining between them. The CDR3 sequence is CSVAPYEGSPLHF. DNA of the CDR3: TGCAGCGTTGCCCCTTATGAGGGATCACCCCTCCACTTT. Together with reference TRBV29-1 and TRBJ1-6, the CDR3 gives the full variable domain: SAVISQKPSRDICQRGTSLTIQCQVDSQVTMMFWYRQQPGQSLTLIATANQGSEATYESGFVIDKFPISRPNLTFSTLTVSNMSPEDSSIYLCSVAPYEGSPLHFGNGTRLTVT.

The chain combines TRBV4-1 with TRBJ1-2, with TRBD1 matching 7 bases. After removal of 2 bases from V and 3 bases from J, the junction contained 0 bases not matched to a gene. Germline CDR1 reads MGHRA; CDR2 reads YSYEKL. The CDR3 loop spans 13 amino acids. In DNA form, the CDR3 reads TGCGCCAGCAGCCAAACAGGGGACTATGGCTACACCTTC. This encodes CASSQTGDYGYTF.

A single count supports this clonotype. The chain recombines TRBV6-6 with TRBJ1-4; possibly TRBD1 for D (5 bases). CDR1 MNHNY and CDR2 SVGAGI come from the germline V gene (reference sequence). This CDR3 has 14 amino acids. The V end lost 1 base, the J end lost 5 bases, and 8 bases lay between the germline ends. CDR3 amino acids: CASSYFPGNEKLFF. As DNA, the CDR3 is TGTGCCAGCAGTTACTTTCCAGGGAATGAAAAACTGTTTTTT.

The sample holds a few counts of this clonotype. The CDR3 region has the DNA TGTGCCAGCAGTCCTGACATACTCAAGACAGATACGCAGTATTTT. Translation: CASSPDILKTDTQYF. The chain is built from TRBV7-9 and TRBJ2-3, with D unclear. Germline V gene data show CDR1 as SEHNR and CDR2 as FQNEAQ (reference sequence). The CDR3 runs to 15 residues. Trimming removed 6 bases at V and 3 bases at J, with 16 bases between.

This clonotype was observed at least ten times. The V and J genes are TRBV27 and TRBJ2-4, with D possibly called TRBD1 or TRBD2 (5 bases each). The CDR3 contains 14 residues. Per germline, CDR1 MNHEY and CDR2 SMNVEV (reference sequence). Trimming pared 3 bases from V and 4 bases from J, leaving 10 bases between. This CDR3 is CASSFGTPKNIQYF. The CDR3 nucleotides are TGTGCCAGCAGTTTCGGGACGCCAAAAAACATTCAGTACTTC.

The V call is TRBV12-3 or TRBV12-4, the J call TRBJ1-5; D uncertain. V lost 7 bases and J 2 bases, leaving 12 bases between the germline ends. The CDR3 has 14 amino acids. CDR3 nucleotide sequence: TGTGCCAGCACCCCTAGGACGGGCAATCAGCCCCAGCATTTT. It codes for CASTPRTGNQPQHF.

This clonotype was seen repeatedly, ten times or more. The chain has TRBV4-3 and TRBJ2-1; D is perhaps TRBD1 or TRBD2 (5 bases each). Looked up from germline, CDR1 is LGHNA and CDR2 is YSLEER. The CDR3 runs to 15 residues. V was clipped by 8 bases and J by 4 bases, with 18 bases between them. CDR3 bases: TGCGCCAGCTCGGGGCAGGGCCTTTCATACAATGAGCAGTTCTTC. Translation gives CASSGQGLSYNEQFF.

V usage is TRBV28 and J usage is TRBJ2-5; a weak D match, TRBD1 (6 bases). CDR1 MDHEN and CDR2 SYDVKM come from the germline V gene. The CDR3 is made up of 13 amino acids. V lost 6 bases and J lost 4, with 12 bases in between. CDR3 sequence reads: CASRSTGLETQYF. The CDR3 DNA reads as TGTGCCAGCAGATCCACAGGGCTAGAGACCCAGTACTTC. Based on the CDR3 plus reference TRBV28 and TRBJ2-5, the full variable domain is DVKVTQSSRYLVKRTGEKVFLECVQDMDHENMFWYRQDPGLGLRLIYFSYDVKMKEKGDIPEGYSVSREKKERFSLILESASTNQTSMYLCASRSTGLETQYFGPGTRLLVL.

The V call is TRBV5-1, the J call TRBJ2-3, with no clear D. The CDR3 is made up of 13 amino acids. Trimming removed 4 bases at V and 2 bases at J, with 8 bases between. CDR1 is SGHRS and CDR2 is YFSETQ in the germline V gene. CDR3 DNA: TGCGCCAGCAGCCCGGAAAACACAGATACGCAGTATTTT. It is translated as CASSPENTDTQYF.